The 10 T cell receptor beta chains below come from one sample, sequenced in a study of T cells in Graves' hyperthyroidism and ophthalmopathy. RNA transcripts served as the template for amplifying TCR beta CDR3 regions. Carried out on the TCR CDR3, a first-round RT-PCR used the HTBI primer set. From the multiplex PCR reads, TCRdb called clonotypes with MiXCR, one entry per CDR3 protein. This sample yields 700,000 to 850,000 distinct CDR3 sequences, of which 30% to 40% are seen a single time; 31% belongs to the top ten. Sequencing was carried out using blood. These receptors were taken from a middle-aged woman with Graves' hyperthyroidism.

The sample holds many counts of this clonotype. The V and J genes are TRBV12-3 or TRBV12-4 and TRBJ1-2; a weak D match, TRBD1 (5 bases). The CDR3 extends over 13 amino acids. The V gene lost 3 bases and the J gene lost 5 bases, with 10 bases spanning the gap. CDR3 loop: CASSFRGSYGYTF. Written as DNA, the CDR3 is TGTGCCAGCAGTTTTCGGGGGTCTTATGGCTACACCTTC.

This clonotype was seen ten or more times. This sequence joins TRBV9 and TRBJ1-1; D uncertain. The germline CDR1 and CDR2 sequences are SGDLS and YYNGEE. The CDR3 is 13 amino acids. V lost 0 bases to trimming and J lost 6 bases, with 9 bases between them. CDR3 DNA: TGTGCCAGCAGCGTAGAATTGGGTTCTGAAGCTTTCTTT. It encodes CASSVELGSEAFF.

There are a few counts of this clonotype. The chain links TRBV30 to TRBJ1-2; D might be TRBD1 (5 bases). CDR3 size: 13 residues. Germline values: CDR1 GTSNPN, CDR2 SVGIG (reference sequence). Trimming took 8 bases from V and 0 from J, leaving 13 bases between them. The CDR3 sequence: CAGYRRTNYGYTF. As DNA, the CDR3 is TGTGCCGGTTACAGGCGTACTAACTATGGCTACACCTTC. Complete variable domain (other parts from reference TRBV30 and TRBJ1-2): SQTIHQWPATLVQPVGSPLSLECTVEGTSNPNLYWYRQAAGRGLQLLFYSVGIGQISSEVPQNLSASRPQDRQFILSSKKLLLSDSGFYLCAGYRRTNYGYTFGSGTRLTVV.

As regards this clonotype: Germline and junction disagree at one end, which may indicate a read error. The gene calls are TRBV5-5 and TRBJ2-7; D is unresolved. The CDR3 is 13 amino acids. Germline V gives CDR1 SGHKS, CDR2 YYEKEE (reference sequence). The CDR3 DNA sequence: TGCGCCAGCAGCCAACAAACTACCTACGAGCAGTACTTC. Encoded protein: CASSQQTTYEQYF. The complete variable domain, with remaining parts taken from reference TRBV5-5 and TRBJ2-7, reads DAGVTQSPTHLIKTRGQQVTLRCSPISGHKSVSWYQQVLGQGPQFIFQYYEKEERGRGNFPDRFSARQFPNYSSELNVNALLLGDSALYLCASSQQTTYEQYFGPGTRLTVT.

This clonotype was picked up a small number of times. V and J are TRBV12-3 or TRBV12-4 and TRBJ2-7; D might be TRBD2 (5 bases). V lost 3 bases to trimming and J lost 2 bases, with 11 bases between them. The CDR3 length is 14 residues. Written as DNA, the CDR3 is TGTGCCAGCAGTTTTGACGGGGTTACCTACGAGCAGTACTTC. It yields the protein CASSFDGVTYEQYF.

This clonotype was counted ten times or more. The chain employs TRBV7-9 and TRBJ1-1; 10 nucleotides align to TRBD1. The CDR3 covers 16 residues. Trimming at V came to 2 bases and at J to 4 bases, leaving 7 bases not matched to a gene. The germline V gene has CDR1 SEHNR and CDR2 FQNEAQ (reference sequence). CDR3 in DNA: TGTGCCAGCAGCTTACCGGGACAGGGGTTAGGCACTGAAGCTTTCTTT. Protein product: CASSLPGQGLGTEAFF.

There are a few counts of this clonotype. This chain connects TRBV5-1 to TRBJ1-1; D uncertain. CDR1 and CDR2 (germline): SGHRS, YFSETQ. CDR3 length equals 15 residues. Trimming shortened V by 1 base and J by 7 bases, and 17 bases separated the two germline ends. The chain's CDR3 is CASSLLSGSAGEAFF. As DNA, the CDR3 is TGCGCCAGCAGCTTGTTAAGCGGATCCGCGGGTGAAGCTTTCTTT. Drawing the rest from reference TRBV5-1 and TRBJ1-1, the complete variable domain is KAGVTQTPRYLIKTRGQQVTLSCSPISGHRSVSWYQQTPGQGLQFLFEYFSETQRNKGNFPGRFSGRQFSNSRSEMNVSTLELGDSALYLCASSLLSGSAGEAFFGQGTRLTVV.

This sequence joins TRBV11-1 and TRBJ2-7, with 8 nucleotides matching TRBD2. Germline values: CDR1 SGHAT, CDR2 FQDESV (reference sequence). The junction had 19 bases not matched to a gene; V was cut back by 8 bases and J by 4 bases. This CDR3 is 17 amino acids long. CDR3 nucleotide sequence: TGTGCCAGCTCACCAGGGGTAGCGGGGAGTTCTCCGTACGAGCAGTACTTC. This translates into CASSPGVAGSSPYEQYF.

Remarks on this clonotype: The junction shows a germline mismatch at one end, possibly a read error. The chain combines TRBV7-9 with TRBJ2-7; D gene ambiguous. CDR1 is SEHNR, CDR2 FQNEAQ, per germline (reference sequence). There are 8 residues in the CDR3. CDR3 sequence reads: CASSLEDF. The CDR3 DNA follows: TGTGCCAGCAGCTTAGAGGACTTC.

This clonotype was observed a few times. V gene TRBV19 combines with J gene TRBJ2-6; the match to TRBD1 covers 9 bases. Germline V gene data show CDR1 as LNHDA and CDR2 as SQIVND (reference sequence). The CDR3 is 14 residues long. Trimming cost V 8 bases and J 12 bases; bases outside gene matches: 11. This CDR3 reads CASSMTGTGSVLTF. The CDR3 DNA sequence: TGTGCCAGTTCCATGACCGGGACAGGGAGCGTCCTGACTTTC.